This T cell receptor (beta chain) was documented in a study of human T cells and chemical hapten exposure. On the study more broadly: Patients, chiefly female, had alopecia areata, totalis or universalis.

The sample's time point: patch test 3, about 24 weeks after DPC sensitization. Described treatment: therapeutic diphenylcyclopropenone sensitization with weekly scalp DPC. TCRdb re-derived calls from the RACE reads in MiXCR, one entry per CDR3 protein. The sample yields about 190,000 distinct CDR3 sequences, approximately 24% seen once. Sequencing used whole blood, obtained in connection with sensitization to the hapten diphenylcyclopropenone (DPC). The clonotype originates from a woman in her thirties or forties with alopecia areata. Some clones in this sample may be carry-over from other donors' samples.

The CDR3 DNA reads TGTGCCAGCAGCCTCATCTTAGGATTATTGAACACCGGGGAGCTGTTTTTT. Translating it yields CASSLILGLLNTGELFF. The chain joins TRBV7-9 to TRBJ2-2; D is uncertain. The CDR3 spans 17 residues. Trimming removed 5 bases from V and 1 base from J, with 17 bases in between. CDR1 is SEHNR, CDR2 FQNEAQ, per germline (reference sequence).